These 7 T cell receptor beta chains came from one sample sequenced in a study of control samples from healthy donors and cancer patients. The table came from immunoSEQ multiplex PCR; TCRdb's copy has only in-frame clones and leaves some out. The data contain over 100,000 clones, about 87% of them singletons. Sequencing used blood. Receptors were obtained from a man in his forties or fifties in good health.

This chain joins TRBV7-2 and TRBJ2-1; TRBD2 agrees at 7 bases. J was trimmed by 4 bases and V by 5 bases; bases with no gene match: 8. The CDR3 runs 15 residues. Looked up from germline, CDR1 is SGHTA and CDR2 is FQGNSA. CDR3 in amino acids: CASSQTSDAYNEQFF. The CDR3 coding sequence is TGTGCCAGCAGCCAAACTAGCGACGCTTACAATGAGCAGTTCTTC.

The gene calls are TRBV4-1 and TRBJ2-7; 8 nucleotides agree with TRBD2. This CDR3 has 17 amino acids. Germline CDR1 MGHRA, CDR2 YSYEKL. V was pared by 4 bases and J by 2 bases, with 13 bases of the junction left unmatched. CDR3 region: CASSRYLGGGSPYEQYF. For the CDR3, the DNA is TGCGCCAGCAGCCGGTACCTCGGCGGGGGGTCCCCCTACGAGCAGTACTTC.

This clone has a handful of counts. The CDR3 nucleotides are TGCAGCGTTCGGGAGGGGCAACTGGGGGAGCAGTACTTC. This encodes CSVREGQLGEQYF. This chain uses TRBV29-1 with TRBJ2-7; 8 bases fit TRBD2. CDR1 SQVTM and CDR2 ANQGSEA come from the germline V gene. V was pared by 5 bases and J by 7 bases, with 10 bases of the junction left unmatched. This CDR3 contains 13 residues.

The rearrangement joins TRBV4-1 to TRBJ1-2; unclear D gene. With 1 base removed from V and 1 base from J, the gap between germline ends came to 13 bases. This CDR3 has 16 residues. Germline V lookup: CDR1 MGHRA, CDR2 YSYEKL. The CDR3 loop is CASSQGFGQNNYGYTF. In nucleotides, the CDR3 is TGCGCCAGCAGCCAAGGATTTGGGCAGAATAACTATGGCTACACCTTC.

The CDR3 DNA follows: TGTGCCAGCAGTTCACAAACAGGGACCGGGGAGCTGTTTTTT. It codes for CASSSQTGTGELFF. The rearrangement uses TRBV6-5 and TRBJ2-2; D possibly corresponds to TRBD1 (6 bases). Germline CDR1 reads MNHEY; CDR2 reads SVGAGI. V lost 4 bases, J lost 5 bases, and 11 bases lay in between. The CDR3 extends over 14 amino acids.

The chain uses TRBV24-1 and TRBJ1-2; 8 positions match TRBD1. Trimming removed 3 bases from V and 4 bases from J; junction bases left unmatched: 9. The CDR3 totals 16 residues. Germline CDR1 reads KGHDR; CDR2 reads SFDVKD. CDR3 coding DNA: TGTGCCACCAGTGATACACGGACAGGGCGATCCTATGGCTACACCTTC. Translation gives CATSDTRTGRSYGYTF.

This clone was seen a few times. The V gene is TRBV7-8, the J gene TRBJ2-7, with a possible D match to TRBD1 (6 bases). The V gene's germline CDR1 is SGHVS and CDR2 FQNEAQ. The CDR3 consists of 17 residues. V was trimmed by 5 bases and J by 5 bases, leaving 25 bases between them. CDR3 DNA sequence: TGTGCCAGCAGCCCAAAATCTTGGGGGCAAGGTCTCCACGAGCAGTACTTC. Translating it yields CASSPKSWGQGLHEQYF.